One sample yielded the 19 T cell receptor beta chains listed below, sequenced in a study of CD8+ T cells in alopecia areata. RNA extraction was followed by reverse transcription into cDNA, which acted as the sequencing template. Profiling relied on immunoSEQ multiplex PCR, and the TCRdb table lists in-frame clones only, not all of them. Among more than 200,000 clones, under 70% were seen once, and the ten largest hold approximately 1.2%. The sequenced sample was CD4+ T cells sorted from blood, obtained at week 0. The receptors were gathered from a human donor with alopecia areata.

The chain has TRBV2 and TRBJ2-5; D gene ambiguous. Germline CDR1 SNHLY, CDR2 FYNNEI. V lost 3 bases to trimming and J lost 7 bases, with 12 bases between them. CDR3 size: 13 residues. The CDR3 sequence is CASSDAPGVTQYF. The CDR3 DNA reads TGTGCCAGCAGTGACGCCCCTGGGGTGACCCAGTACTTC. The full variable domain, its missing parts supplied by reference TRBV2 and TRBJ2-5, is EPEVTQTPSHQVTQMGQEVILRCVPISNHLYFYWYRQILGQKVEFLVSFYNNEISEKSEIFDDQFSVERPDGSNFTLKIRSTKLEDSAMYFCASSDAPGVTQYFGPGTRLLVL.

This clone was picked up a small number of times. The rearrangement joins TRBV6-5 to TRBJ2-1; D tentatively fits TRBD1 or TRBD2 (5 bases each). The CDR3 is 11 residues long. The germline V gene has CDR1 MNHEY and CDR2 SVGAGI. V gave up 10 bases and J gave up 11 bases, with 15 bases separating them. CDR3 nucleotide sequence: TGTGCCACCTATTTCGGGGCTCAGCAGTTCTTC. It translates to CATYFGAQQFF.

The sample holds a few counts of this clone. Other nucleotide sequences in the sample specify the same CDR3. The J gene is TRBJ2-5, the V gene TRBV30; D uncertain. The CDR3 is 11 residues long. The germline V gene encodes CDR1 GTSNPN and CDR2 SVGIG (reference sequence). Trimming shortened V by 1 base and J by 5 bases, and 5 bases separated the two germline ends. For the CDR3, the DNA is TGTGCCTGGAGTGCCCGGGAGACCCAGTACTTC. Residues: CAWSARETQYF.

This clone has a single count. J is TRBJ1-5 and V is TRBV2; D perhaps matches TRBD1 (6 bases). CDR3 size: 15 residues. With 6 bases removed from V and 1 base from J, the gap between germline ends came to 13 bases. Germline CDR1 is SNHLY and CDR2 is FYNNEI. Written as DNA, the CDR3 is TGTGCCAGCAGCACAGGGACGTTAAGCAATCAGCCCCAGCATTTT. Encoded protein: CASSTGTLSNQPQHF. The full variable domain, in which reference TRBV2 and TRBJ1-5 provide the parts outside the CDR3, is EPEVTQTPSHQVTQMGQEVILRCVPISNHLYFYWYRQILGQKVEFLVSFYNNEISEKSEIFDDQFSVERPDGSNFTLKIRSTKLEDSAMYFCASSTGTLSNQPQHFGDGTRLSIL.

In nucleotides, the CDR3 is TGCAGCGTAGTCGGGACAGGGAACTATGGCTACACCTTC. Translated: CSVVGTGNYGYTF. V usage is TRBV29-1 and J usage is TRBJ1-2; TRBD1 aligns across 9 bases. V lost 6 bases, J lost 2 bases, and 4 bases stayed unmatched. The CDR3 length is 13 residues. Germline V gene data show CDR1 as SQVTM and CDR2 as ANQGSEA. The full variable domain, with the rest looked up from reference TRBV29-1 and TRBJ1-2, is SAVISQKPSRDICQRGTSLTIQCQVDSQVTMMFWYRQQPGQSLTLIATANQGSEATYESGFVIDKFPISRPNLTFSTLTVSNMSPEDSSIYLCSVVGTGNYGYTFGSGTRLTVV.

The genes are TRBV30 and TRBJ1-5; 9 positions agree with TRBD1. The CDR3 spans 15 residues. Germline lookup yields CDR1 GTSNPN and CDR2 SVGIG (reference sequence). Trimming removed 2 bases from V and 3 bases from J; junction bases left unmatched: 5. CDR3 sequence: CAWSSGQGFNQPQHF. CDR3 DNA: TGTGCCTGGAGTTCCGGACAGGGGTTCAATCAGCCCCAGCATTTT.

Only a few counts were recorded for this clone. The rearrangement uses TRBV5-6 and TRBJ1-2, with D tentatively TRBD1 (5 bases). Germline V gives CDR1 SGHDT, CDR2 YYEEEE. The CDR3 runs to 15 residues. Trimming cost V 3 bases and J 5 bases, with 17 bases left between them. The CDR3 nucleotides read TGTGCCAGCAGCTCGGGCCTTAGGGGCGGGTATGGCTACACCTTC. Its protein is CASSSGLRGGYGYTF.

The V gene is TRBV30, the J gene TRBJ1-5; 8 positions match TRBD1. Germline values: CDR1 GTSNPN, CDR2 SVGIG (reference sequence). The V segment lost 1 base and the J segment 2 bases; nucleotides outside the gene matches: 7. The CDR3 has 16 residues. The DNA of the CDR3 is TGTGCCTGGAGTGACAGACAGGGGAGTGGCAATCAGCCCCAGCATTTT. Translating it yields CAWSDRQGSGNQPQHF.

The gene calls are TRBV5-4 and TRBJ2-7, with TRBD2 matching over 8 bases. From germline, CDR1 is SGHNT and CDR2 YYREEE (reference sequence). V gave up 4 bases and J gave up 12 bases; unmatched junction bases: 12. The CDR3 spans 13 residues. CDR3 protein: CASSRDPPGRVYF. The CDR3 DNA reads TGTGCCAGCAGCCGAGACCCCCCCGGGAGGGTGTACTTC.

The chain links TRBV7-8 to TRBJ2-4, with 8 bases identical to TRBD1. The CDR3 length is 13 residues. Germline trimming cut 5 bases from V and 8 bases from J; bases unmatched to any gene: 5. Germline CDR1 is SGHVS and CDR2 is FQNEAQ. The CDR3 is CASSALTGDIQYF. In DNA, the CDR3 is TGTGCCAGCAGCGCACTGACAGGGGACATTCAGTACTTC.

The V call is TRBV29-1, the J call TRBJ2-5; 7 nucleotides align to TRBD1. The CDR3 extends over 14 amino acids. The ends lost 3 bases at V and 5 bases at J; junction bases unmatched: 9. The germline gives CDR1 SQVTM, CDR2 ANQGSEA. This chain's CDR3 is CSVEGTVLTETQYF. The DNA of the CDR3 is TGCAGCGTTGAGGGGACAGTCTTAACGGAGACCCAGTACTTC.

This clone was picked up a small number of times. V gene TRBV7-9 combines with J gene TRBJ2-5, with 7 bases identical to TRBD1. CDR3 length: 13 residues. CDR1 is SEHNR and CDR2 is FQNEAQ in the germline V gene (reference sequence). V lost 5 bases to trimming and J lost 5 bases; unmatched junction nucleotides: 5. The CDR3 DNA follows: TGTGCCAGCAGCCAACAGGGGTGGGAGACCCAGTACTTC. This codes for CASSQQGWETQYF. The whole variable domain, filled in from reference TRBV7-9 and TRBJ2-5, reads DTGVSQNPRHKITKRGQNVTFRCDPISEHNRLYWYRQTLGQGPEFLTYFQNEAQLEKSRLLSDRFSAERPKGSFSTLEIQRTEQGDSAMYLCASSQQGWETQYFGPGTRLLVL.

The chain couples TRBV5-6 to TRBJ2-3; D is unclear. Germline V lookup: CDR1 SGHDT, CDR2 YYEEEE. V dropped 0 bases and J dropped 0 bases, with 11 bases sitting between them. This CDR3 has 16 residues. CDR3 residues: CASSLVARLSTDTQYF. DNA for the CDR3: TGTGCCAGCAGCTTGGTGGCCCGCTTAAGCACAGATACGCAGTATTTT.

Only a few counts were recorded for this clone. The chain employs TRBV28 and TRBJ1-2; possible D gene TRBD1, 5 bases. This CDR3 is built from 11 residues. CDR1 is MDHEN and CDR2 is SYDVKM in the germline V gene. V lost 11 bases and J 4 bases, leaving 11 bases between the germline ends. DNA of the CDR3: TGTGCCCTCCGGGGGATCTATGGCTACACCTTC. This gives the protein CALRGIYGYTF.

The chain has TRBV30 and TRBJ1-1; D unclear. The V gene lost 0 bases and the J gene lost 1 base, with 6 bases spanning the gap. The CDR3 is 13 residues long. Germline assignment: CDR1 GTSNPN and CDR2 SVGIG (reference sequence). CDR3 residues: CAWSVSRNTEAFF. In DNA form, the CDR3 reads TGTGCCTGGAGTGTATCTAGGAACACTGAAGCTTTCTTT.

The chain joins TRBV30 to TRBJ2-7; D is possibly TRBD2 (5 bases). V was trimmed by 4 bases and J by 3 bases, leaving 13 bases between them. CDR3 length: 13 residues. Germline loops: CDR1 GTSNPN, CDR2 SVGIG (reference sequence). The CDR3 coding sequence is TGTGCCTGGAATCCTCGGGATCGCTACGAGCAGTACTTC. It translates to CAWNPRDRYEQYF.

This chain joins TRBV10-2 and TRBJ2-3, with TRBD2 matching over 12 bases. This CDR3 is 13 amino acids long. V was clipped by 6 bases and J by 5 bases; unmatched bases: 0. The germline gives CDR1 WSHSY, CDR2 SAAADI. For the CDR3, the DNA is TGCGCCAGCAGACTAGCGGGGGGAGATACGCAGTATTTT. It translates to CASRLAGGDTQYF.

The chain combines TRBV5-1 with TRBJ1-1, with D hard to call. Trimming stripped 0 bases from V and 5 bases from J, with 11 bases between. The CDR3 totals 14 residues. Per germline, CDR1 SGHRS and CDR2 YFSETQ. CDR3 sequence (DNA): TGCGCCAGCAGCTTGGACGGAGTGGTGACTGAAGCTTTCTTT. Encoded protein: CASSLDGVVTEAFF.

The chain carries TRBV5-4 and TRBJ2-6; 9 nucleotides match TRBD1. After removal of 5 bases from V and 4 bases from J, the junction contained 7 bases not matched to a gene. Germline CDR1 SGHNT, CDR2 YYREEE (reference sequence). The CDR3 is 16 residues long. Here the CDR3 reads CASRAGTGTGANVLTF. CDR3 sequence (DNA): TGTGCCAGCAGGGCCGGGACAGGGACCGGGGCCAACGTCCTGACTTTC.